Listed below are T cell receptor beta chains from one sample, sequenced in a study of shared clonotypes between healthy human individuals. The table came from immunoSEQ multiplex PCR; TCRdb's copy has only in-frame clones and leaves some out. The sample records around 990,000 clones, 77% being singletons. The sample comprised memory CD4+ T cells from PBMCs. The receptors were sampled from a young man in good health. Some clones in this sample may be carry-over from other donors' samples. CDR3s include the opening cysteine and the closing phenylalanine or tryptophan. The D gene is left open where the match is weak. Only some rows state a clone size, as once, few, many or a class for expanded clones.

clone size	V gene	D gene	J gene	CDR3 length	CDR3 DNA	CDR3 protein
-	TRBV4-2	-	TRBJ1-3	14	TGTGCCAGCAGCCGCACAGGGACTGGAAACACCATATATTTT	CASSRTGTGNTIYF
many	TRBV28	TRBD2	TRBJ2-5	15	TGTGCCAGCAGTTTAGCGGGAGGGTACCAAGAGACCCAGTACTTC	CASSLAGGYQETQYF
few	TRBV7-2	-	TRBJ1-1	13	TGTGCCAGCAGCCGGGACCCGAACACTGAAGCTTTCTTT	CASSRDPNTEAFF
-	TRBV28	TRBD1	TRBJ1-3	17	TGTGCCAGCAGTTTAGTTGGAACAGGGGAAAGGGGAAACACCATATATTTT	CASSLVGTGERGNTIYF
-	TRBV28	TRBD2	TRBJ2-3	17	TGTGCCAGCAGTTCTCCTTCTCTATCCCGGGGGGCAGATACGCAGTATTTT	CASSSPSLSRGADTQYF
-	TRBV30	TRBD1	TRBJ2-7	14	TGTGCCTGGAGCTGGACAGGGGCGGCCTACGAGCAGTACTTC	CAWSWTGAAYEQYF
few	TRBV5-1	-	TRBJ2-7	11	TGCGCCAGCAGCTTGAGCCATCCACACCACTTC	CASSLSHPHHF
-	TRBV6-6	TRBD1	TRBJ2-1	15	TGTGCCAGCAGTTTCGGACAGGGGGCAAACAATGAGCAGTTCTTC	CASSFGQGANNEQFF
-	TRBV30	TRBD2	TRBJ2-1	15	TGTGCCTGGAGCTACCGGACTAGCAGTAAGGATGAGCAGTTCTTC	CAWSYRTSSKDEQFF
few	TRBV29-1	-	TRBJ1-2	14	TGCAGCCTGGTTACCCACCAGAAATCCTATGGCTACACCTTC	CSLVTHQKSYGYTF
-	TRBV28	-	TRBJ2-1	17	TGTGCCAGCAGTTTATTAGCATGGACTGACGGTCCCGTAGAGCAGTTCTTC	CASSLLAWTDGPVEQFF
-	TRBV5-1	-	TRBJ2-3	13	TGCGCCAGCAGCTTAATAGCAATGGATACGCAGTATTTT	CASSLIAMDTQYF
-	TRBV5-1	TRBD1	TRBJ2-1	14	TGCGCCAGCGCACCGGGACAGCGACACAATGAGCAGTTCTTC	CASAPGQRHNEQFF
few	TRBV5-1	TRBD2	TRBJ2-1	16	TGCGCCAGCAGCTTGATGGCGGGAGCGTCCTACAATGAGCAGTTCTTC	CASSLMAGASYNEQFF
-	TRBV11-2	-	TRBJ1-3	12	TGTGCCAGCAGTTACAGGGGAAACACCATATATTTT	CASSYRGNTIYF
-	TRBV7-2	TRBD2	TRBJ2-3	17	TGTGCCAGCAGCGCCCGACTAGCGGGAGCAAGCACAGATACGCAGTATTTT	CASSARLAGASTDTQYF
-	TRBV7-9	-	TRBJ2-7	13	TGTGCCAGCAGCTTACTGAGAGGGGCCGAGCAGTACTTC	CASSLLRGAEQYF
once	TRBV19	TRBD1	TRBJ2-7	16	TGTGCCAGTAGTCTGTCTCTAGGGACAGGGACCTACGAGCAGTACTTC	CASSLSLGTGTYEQYF
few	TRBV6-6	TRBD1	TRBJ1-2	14	TGTGCCAGCAGTTACGGGGACAGCCTCTATGGCTACACCTTC	CASSYGDSLYGYTF
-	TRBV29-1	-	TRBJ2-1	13	TGCAGCGAGACTGGAAGCTCCTACAATGAGCAGTTCTTC	CSETGSSYNEQFF
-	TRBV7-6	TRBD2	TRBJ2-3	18	TGTGCCAGCAGTCCTCTAGCGGGAGAATCCGACGGCACAGATACGCAGTATTTT	CASSPLAGESDGTDTQYF
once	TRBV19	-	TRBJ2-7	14	TGTGCCAGTATTGAGCTTGGGTTATCATACGAGCAGTACTTC	CASIELGLSYEQYF
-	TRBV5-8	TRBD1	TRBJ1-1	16	TGTGCCAGCAGCCACAGACAGGGACGAGGTAGCACTGAAGCTTTCTTT	CASSHRQGRGSTEAFF
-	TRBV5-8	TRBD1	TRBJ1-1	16	TGTGCCAGCAGCTTGGACATCGGACAGGGGAGGGATGAAGCTTTCTTT	CASSLDIGQGRDEAFF
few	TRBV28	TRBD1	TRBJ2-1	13	TGTGCCAGCAGGAAACAGGGGGCGCATGAGCAGTTCTTC	CASRKQGAHEQFF
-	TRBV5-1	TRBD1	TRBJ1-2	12	TGCGCCAGCAGCTGGACAGGGAATGGCTACACCTTC	CASSWTGNGYTF
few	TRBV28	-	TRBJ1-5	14	TGTGCCAGCAGCCTGGACAACGTCGTACAGCCCCAGCATTTT	CASSLDNVVQPQHF
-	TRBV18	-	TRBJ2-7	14	TGTGCCAGCTCACCAACGGGACACAATTACGAGCAGTACTTC	CASSPTGHNYEQYF
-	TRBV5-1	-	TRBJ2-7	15	TGCGCCAGCAGTCCTGGCCGGGGGGCGCCGAGGGAGCAGTACTTC	CASSPGRGAPREQYF
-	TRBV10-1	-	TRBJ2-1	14	TGCGCCAGCAGTGAGTCCGGGGGGCCAAATGAGCAGTTCTTC	CASSESGGPNEQFF
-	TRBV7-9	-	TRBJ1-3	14	TGTGCCAGCAGCTTAGCAGGCTCTGGAAACACCATATATTTT	CASSLAGSGNTIYF
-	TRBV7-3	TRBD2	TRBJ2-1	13	TGTGCCAGCAGTTCAGAGCGGGAGGCCCTCCCCGTCTTC	CASSSEREALPVF
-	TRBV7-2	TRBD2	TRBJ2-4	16	TGTGCCAGCAGCCCCCGGTACGGGGGGGCCAAAAACATTCAGTACTTC	CASSPRYGGAKNIQYF
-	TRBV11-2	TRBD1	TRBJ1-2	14	TGTGCCAGCAGCCCACAGGGGTTGGGCTATGGCTACACCTTC	CASSPQGLGYGYTF
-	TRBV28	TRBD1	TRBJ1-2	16	TGTGCCAGCAGAATTACCGGGACAGGGTATTACTATGGCTACACCTTC	CASRITGTGYYYGYTF
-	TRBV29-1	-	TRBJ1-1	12	TGCAGCGCCTATGCGCGGACGGAGGAAGCTTTCTTT	CSAYARTEEAFF
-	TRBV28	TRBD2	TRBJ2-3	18	TGTGCCAGCAGTTCCCCGAGGGGACTAGCGGGAGGTACAGATACGCAGTATTTT	CASSSPRGLAGGTDTQYF
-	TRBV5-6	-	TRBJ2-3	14	TGTGCCAGCAGCTTGGGCCCGATCACAGATACGCAGTATTTT	CASSLGPITDTQYF
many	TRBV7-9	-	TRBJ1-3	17	TGTGCCAGCAGCTTAGAGATGGGGGCTCTCGGTGGAAACACCATATATTTT	CASSLEMGALGGNTIYF
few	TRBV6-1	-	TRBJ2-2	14	TGTGCCAGCGACCAGGGGGGGGCAGCCGGGGAGCTGTTTTTT	CASDQGGAAGELFF
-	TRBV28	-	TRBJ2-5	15	TGTGCCAGCAGTGCTCCGGGGACAACCCAAGAGACCCAGTACTTC	CASSAPGTTQETQYF
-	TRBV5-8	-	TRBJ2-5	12	TGTGCCAGCAGCTGGGATGTGAAGACCCAGTACTTC	CASSWDVKTQYF
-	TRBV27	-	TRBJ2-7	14	TGTGCCAGCAGTTTAAGGCCAAATTTCTACGAGCAGTACTTC	CASSLRPNFYEQYF
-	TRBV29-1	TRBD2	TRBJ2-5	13	TGCAGCGTGCAAACTAGCGGGGAGGAGACCCAGTACTTC	CSVQTSGEETQYF
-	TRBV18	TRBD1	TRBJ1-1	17	TGTGCCAGCTCATCCTTCCCGGGACAGGGGGCGAACACTGAAGCTTTCTTT	CASSSFPGQGANTEAFF
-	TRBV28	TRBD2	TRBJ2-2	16	TGTGCCAGCAGCCTCCCCGGTGGGGGGGGCACCGGGGAGCTGTTTTTT	CASSLPGGGGTGELFF
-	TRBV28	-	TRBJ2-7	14	TGTGCCAGCAGTCCCCTCGGGCTGCCCTACGAGCAGTACTTC	CASSPLGLPYEQYF
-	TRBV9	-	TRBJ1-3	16	TGTGCCAGCAGCTCCATTACAGGGATCTCTGGAAACACCATATATTTT	CASSSITGISGNTIYF
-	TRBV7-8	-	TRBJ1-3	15	TGTGCCAGCAGCTTTGCTTTGAGCAGCGTAAACACCATATATTTT	CASSFALSSVNTIYF
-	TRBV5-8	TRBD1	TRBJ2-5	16	TGTGCCAGCAGCTACGACAGGGGAGGCTTCCAAGAGACCCAGTACTTC	CASSYDRGGFQETQYF
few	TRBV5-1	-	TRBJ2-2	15	TGCGCCAGCAGCTTAGAAAGGGCGAACACCGGGGAGCTGTTTTTT	CASSLERANTGELFF